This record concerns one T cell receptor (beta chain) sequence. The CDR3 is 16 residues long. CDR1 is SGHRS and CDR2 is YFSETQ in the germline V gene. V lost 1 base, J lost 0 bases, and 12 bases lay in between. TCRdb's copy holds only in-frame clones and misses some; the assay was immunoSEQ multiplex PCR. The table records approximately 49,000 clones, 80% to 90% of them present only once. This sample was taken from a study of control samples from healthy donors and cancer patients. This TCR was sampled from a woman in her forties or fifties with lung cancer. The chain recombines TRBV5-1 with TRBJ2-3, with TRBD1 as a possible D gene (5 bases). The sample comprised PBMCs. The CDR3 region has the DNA TGCGCCAGCAGCTTGATGAGTGGGGCGAGCACAGATACGCAGTATTTT. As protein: CASSLMSGASTDTQYF.